This TCR beta chain was identified during a study of blood T cell repertoires in COVID-19. Across the whole study: Italy, Spain and the United States were the sources of the convalescent and acute COVID-19 samples. The analysed material was cDNA or gDNA that came from T cells, B-cell-depleted T cells, or PBMCs.

Methods used by the authors: Estimation of nucleated cell counts relied on the amplification of reference gene primers. The table came from immunoSEQ multiplex PCR; TCRdb's copy has only in-frame clones and leaves some out. V and J calls plus clone size are reproduced from that table; the DNA served to infer D and trimming. The profile covers about 230,000 clones, with 83% appearing a single time and about 2.5% taken by the ten largest. Per germline, CDR1 MNHEY and CDR2 SMNVEV (reference sequence). Between the trimmed V and J ends, which lost 7 bases and 11 bases, there was a span of 21 bases. CDR3 size: 15 residues.

The sample taken for sequencing was peripheral blood. This receptor was identified in a woman aged 65 to 85 with active or convalescent COVID-19. V usage is TRBV27 and J usage is TRBJ1-6; weak D call: TRBD1 (5 bases). The CDR3 sequence is CASTSGGSRGAPLHF. CDR3 in DNA: TGTGCCAGCACCTCGGGGGGTAGTAGAGGGGCACCCCTCCACTTT.